This T cell receptor (beta chain) was observed in a study of CD8 T cells in ankylosing spondylitis. Findings and limits, study-wide: In reactive arthritis synovial fluid and blood, some motif variants had been reported before. Within matched ankylosing spondylitis synovial fluid, disease-linked clones were reportedly significantly enriched. Clones linked with disease were CD8+ and fairly uncommon in the peripheral blood.

V was pared by 0 bases and J by 7 bases, with 6 bases between. Germline loops: CDR1 SGHNT, CDR2 YENEEA. The CDR3 sequence is 13 residues long. TCRdb used MiXCR to reprocess the 5' RACE reads, holding one entry per CDR3 protein. This table holds roughly 230,000 distinct CDR3 sequences, 7.5% to 9.5% found once. In its sample, this clonotype was seen a few times. Antigen unknown. The chain links TRBV11-3 to TRBJ2-2; D uncertain. Sequencing input: blood, either unsorted or a sorted T cell fraction (not recorded which). This clonotype was sampled from a female donor with ankylosing spondylitis or in good health (not recorded which). DNA for the CDR3: TGTGCCAGCAGCTTAGAAGAGGTCGGGGAGCTGTTTTTT. Amino acid sequence: CASSLEEVGELFF.